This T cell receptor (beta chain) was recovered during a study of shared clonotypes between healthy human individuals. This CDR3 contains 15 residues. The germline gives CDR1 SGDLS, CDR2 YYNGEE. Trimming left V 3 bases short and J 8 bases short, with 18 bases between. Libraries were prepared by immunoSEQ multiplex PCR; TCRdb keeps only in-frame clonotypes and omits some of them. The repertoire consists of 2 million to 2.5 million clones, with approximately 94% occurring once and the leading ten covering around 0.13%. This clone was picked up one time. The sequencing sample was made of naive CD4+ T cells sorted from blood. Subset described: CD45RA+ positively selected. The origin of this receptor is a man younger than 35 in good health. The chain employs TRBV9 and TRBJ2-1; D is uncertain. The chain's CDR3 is CASSAQDSFTDEQFF. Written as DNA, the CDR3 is TGTGCCAGCAGCGCCCAAGATTCGTTCACGGATGAGCAGTTCTTC.